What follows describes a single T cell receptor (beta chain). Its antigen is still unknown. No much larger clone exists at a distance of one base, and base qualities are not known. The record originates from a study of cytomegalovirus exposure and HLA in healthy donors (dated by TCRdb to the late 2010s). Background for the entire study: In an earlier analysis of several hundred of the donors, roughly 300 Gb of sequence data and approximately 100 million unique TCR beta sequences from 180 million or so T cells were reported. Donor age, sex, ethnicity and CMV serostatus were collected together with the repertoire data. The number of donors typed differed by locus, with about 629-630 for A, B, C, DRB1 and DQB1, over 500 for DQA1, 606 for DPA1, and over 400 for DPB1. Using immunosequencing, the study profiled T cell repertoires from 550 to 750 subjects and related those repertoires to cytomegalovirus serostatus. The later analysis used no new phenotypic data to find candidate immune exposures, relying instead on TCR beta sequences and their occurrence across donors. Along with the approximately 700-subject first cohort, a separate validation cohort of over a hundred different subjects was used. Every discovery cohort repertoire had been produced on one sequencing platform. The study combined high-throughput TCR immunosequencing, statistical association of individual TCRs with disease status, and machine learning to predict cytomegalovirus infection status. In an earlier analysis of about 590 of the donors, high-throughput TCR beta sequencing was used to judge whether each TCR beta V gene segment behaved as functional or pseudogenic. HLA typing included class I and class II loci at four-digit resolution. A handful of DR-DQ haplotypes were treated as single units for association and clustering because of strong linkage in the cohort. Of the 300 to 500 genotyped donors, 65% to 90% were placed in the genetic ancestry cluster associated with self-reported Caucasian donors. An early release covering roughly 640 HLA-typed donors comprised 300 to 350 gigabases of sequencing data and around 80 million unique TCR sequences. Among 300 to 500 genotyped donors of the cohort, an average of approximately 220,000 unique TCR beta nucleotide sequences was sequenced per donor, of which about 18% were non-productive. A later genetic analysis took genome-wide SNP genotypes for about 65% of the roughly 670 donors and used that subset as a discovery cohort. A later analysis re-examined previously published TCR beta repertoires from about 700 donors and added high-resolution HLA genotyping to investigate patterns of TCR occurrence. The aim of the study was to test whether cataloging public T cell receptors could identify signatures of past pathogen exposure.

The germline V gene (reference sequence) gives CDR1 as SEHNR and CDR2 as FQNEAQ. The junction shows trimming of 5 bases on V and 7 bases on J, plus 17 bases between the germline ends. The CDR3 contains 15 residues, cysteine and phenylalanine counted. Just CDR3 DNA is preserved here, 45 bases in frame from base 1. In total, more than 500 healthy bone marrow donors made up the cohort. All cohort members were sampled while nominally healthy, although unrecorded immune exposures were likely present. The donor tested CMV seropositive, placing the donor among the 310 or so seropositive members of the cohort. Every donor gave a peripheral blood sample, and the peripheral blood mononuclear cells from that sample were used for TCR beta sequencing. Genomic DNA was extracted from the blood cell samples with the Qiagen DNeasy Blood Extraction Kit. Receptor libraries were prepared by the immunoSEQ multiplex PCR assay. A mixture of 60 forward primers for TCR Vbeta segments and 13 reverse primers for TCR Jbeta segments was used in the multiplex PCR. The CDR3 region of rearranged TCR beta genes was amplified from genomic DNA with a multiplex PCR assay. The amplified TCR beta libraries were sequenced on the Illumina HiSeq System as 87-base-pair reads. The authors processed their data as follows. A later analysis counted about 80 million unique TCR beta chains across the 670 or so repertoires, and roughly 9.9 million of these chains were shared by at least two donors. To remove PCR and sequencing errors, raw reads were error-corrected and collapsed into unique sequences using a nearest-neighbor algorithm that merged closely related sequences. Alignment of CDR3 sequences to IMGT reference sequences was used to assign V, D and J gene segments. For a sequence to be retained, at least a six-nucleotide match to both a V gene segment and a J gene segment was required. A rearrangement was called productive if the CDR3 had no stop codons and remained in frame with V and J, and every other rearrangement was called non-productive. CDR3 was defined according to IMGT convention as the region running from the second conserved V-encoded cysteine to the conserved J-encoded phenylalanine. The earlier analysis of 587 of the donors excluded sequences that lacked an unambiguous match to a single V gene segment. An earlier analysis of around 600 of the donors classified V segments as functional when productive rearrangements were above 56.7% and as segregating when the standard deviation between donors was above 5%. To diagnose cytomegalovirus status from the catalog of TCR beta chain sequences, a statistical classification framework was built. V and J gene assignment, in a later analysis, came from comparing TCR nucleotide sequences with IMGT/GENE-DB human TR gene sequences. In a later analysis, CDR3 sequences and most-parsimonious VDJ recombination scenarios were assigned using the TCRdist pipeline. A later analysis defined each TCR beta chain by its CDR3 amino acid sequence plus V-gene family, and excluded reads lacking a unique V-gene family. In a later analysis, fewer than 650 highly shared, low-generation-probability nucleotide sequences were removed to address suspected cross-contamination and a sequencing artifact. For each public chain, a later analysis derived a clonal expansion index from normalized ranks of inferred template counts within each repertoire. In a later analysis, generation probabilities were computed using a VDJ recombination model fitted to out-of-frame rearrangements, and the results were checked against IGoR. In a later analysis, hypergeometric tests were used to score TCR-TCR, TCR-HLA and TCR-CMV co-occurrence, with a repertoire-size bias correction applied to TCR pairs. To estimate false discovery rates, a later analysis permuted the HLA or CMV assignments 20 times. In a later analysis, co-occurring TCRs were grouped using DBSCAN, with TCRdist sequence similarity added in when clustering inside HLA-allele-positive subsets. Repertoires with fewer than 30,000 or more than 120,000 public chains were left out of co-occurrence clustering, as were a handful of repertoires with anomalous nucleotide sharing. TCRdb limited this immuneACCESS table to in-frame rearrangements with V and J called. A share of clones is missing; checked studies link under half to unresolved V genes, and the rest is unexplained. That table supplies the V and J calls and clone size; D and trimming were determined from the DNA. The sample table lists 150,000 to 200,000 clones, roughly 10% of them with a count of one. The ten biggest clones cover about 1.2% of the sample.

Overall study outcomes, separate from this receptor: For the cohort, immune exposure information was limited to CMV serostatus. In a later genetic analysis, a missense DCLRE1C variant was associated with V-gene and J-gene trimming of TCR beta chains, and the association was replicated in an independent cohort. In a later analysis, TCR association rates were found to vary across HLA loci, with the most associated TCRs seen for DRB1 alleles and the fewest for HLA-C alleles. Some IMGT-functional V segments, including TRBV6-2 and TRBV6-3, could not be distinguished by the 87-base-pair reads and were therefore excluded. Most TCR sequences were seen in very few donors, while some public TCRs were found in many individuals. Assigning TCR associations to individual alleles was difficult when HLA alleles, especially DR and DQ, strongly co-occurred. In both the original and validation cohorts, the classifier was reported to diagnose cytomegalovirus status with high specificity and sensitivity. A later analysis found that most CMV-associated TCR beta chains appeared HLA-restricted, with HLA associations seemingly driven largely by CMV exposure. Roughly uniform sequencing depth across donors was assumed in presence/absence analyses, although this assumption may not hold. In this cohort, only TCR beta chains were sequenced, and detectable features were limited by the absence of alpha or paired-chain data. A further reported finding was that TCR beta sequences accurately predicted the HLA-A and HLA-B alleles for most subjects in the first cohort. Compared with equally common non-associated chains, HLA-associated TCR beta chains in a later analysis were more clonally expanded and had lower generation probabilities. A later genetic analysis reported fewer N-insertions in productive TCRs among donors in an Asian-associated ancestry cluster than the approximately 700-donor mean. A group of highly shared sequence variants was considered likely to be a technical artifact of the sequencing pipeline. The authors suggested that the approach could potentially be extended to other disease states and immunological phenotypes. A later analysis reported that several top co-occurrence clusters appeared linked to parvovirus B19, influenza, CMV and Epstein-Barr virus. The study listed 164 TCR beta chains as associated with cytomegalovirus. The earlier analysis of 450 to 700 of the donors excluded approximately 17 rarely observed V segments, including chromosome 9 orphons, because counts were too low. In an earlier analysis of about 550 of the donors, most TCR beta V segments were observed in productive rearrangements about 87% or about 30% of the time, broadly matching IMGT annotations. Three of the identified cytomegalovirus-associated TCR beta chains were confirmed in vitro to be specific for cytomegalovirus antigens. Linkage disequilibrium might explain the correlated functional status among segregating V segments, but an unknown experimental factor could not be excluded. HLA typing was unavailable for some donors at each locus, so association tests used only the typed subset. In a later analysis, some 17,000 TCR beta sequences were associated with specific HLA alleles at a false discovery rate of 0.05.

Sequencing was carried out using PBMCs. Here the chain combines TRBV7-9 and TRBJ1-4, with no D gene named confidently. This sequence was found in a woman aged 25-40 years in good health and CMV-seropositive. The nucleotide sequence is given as TGTGCCAGCAGCCCGCGCGGGAAGTGGGTTGAAAAACTGTTTTTT. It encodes CASSPRGKWVEKLFF.